The rows below give T cell receptor beta chains drawn from one sample of a study of cytomegalovirus exposure and HLA in healthy donors. Here immunoSEQ multiplex PCR was the method, and the copy in TCRdb shows in-frame clones only, minus some. The profile shows under 85,000 clones, about 70% of them singletons. The sample consisted of PBMCs. The receptors derive from a woman aged 30 to 39 in good health and CMV-seronegative. Each CDR3 is given with its conserved first and last residue. The order of the fields is V gene, D gene, J gene, clone size, CDR3 protein, CDR3 DNA. The D gene is left open where the match is weak. Part of the rows lack a size; the others show once, few, many or a class for expanded clones.

>TRBV5-1|-|TRBJ2-2|few
CASSLVGRDTGELFF
TGCGCCAGCAGCTTGGTAGGGCGGGACACCGGGGAGCTGTTTTTT
>TRBV5-1|TRBD1|TRBJ2-1|-
CASSLIGRQGNSYNEQFF
TGCGCCAGCAGCTTGATTGGGCGACAGGGGAACTCCTACAATGAGCAGTTCTTC
>TRBV27|-|TRBJ1-1|few
CASSSRERLNTEAFF
TGTGCCAGCAGTTCTCGTGAACGGTTGAACACTGAAGCTTTCTTT
>TRBV6-4|-|TRBJ1-1|-
CASSPSGDFGGAFF
TGTGCCAGCAGTCCCTCGGGGGACTTCGGGGGAGCTTTCTTT
>TRBV2|-|TRBJ1-1|few
CASSQEVAEAFF
TGTGCCAGCAGCCAGGAGGTCGCTGAAGCTTTCTTT
>TRBV12-5|-|TRBJ1-5|-
CASGLVSGLEGNQPQHF
TGTGCTAGTGGTTTGGTCAGCGGGTTGGAGGGCAATCAGCCCCAGCATTTT
>TRBV10-2|-|TRBJ2-5|-
CASSGTQQETQYF
TGCGCCAGCAGCGGGACTCAACAAGAGACCCAGTACTTC
>TRBV14|-|TRBJ1-1|-
CASSQPGMNTEAFF
TGTGCCAGCAGCCAACCAGGAATGAACACTGAAGCTTTCTTT
>TRBV6-4|-|TRBJ2-5|-
CASSESGGSQETQYF
TGTGCCAGCAGTGAGTCGGGCGGGTCCCAAGAGACCCAGTACTTC
>TRBV2|TRBD1|TRBJ1-1|-
CASRDRVNTEAFF
TGTGCCAGCAGGGACAGGGTTAACACTGAAGCTTTCTTT
>TRBV7-9|-|TRBJ1-2|-
CASTAGRGTNGYTF
TGTGCCAGCACCGCGGGCCGAGGGACTAATGGCTACACCTTC
>TRBV6-4|TRBD1|TRBJ2-7|-
CASNGQGISYEQYF
TGTGCCAGCAATGGACAGGGAATCTCCTACGAGCAGTACTTC
>TRBV2|-|TRBJ2-5|-
CASSEIVSRDSRQETQYF
TGTGCCAGCAGTGAAATAGTATCGCGGGACAGCCGCCAAGAGACCCAGTACTTC
>TRBV5-4|TRBD2|TRBJ2-7|-
CASSFGLAGSYEQYF
TGTGCCAGCAGCTTCGGACTAGCGGGATCATACGAGCAGTACTTC
>TRBV4-2|TRBD2|TRBJ2-7|-
CASSQGEGSGTYEQYF
TGTGCCAGCAGCCAAGGGGAAGGGAGCGGGACCTACGAGCAGTACTTC
>TRBV7-9|TRBD1|TRBJ1-2|-
CASRPNLGTGGDYGYTF
TGTGCCAGCAGACCCAACCTCGGGACAGGCGGTGACTATGGCTACACCTTC
>TRBV7-9|TRBD1|TRBJ1-5|once
CASSHRGSNQPQHF
TGTGCCAGCAGCCACAGGGGTAGCAATCAGCCCCAGCATTTT
>TRBV14|-|TRBJ2-2|-
CASSHYGLMTNTGELFF
TGTGCCAGCAGTCATTATGGACTGATGACGAACACCGGGGAGCTGTTTTTT
>TRBV7-3|TRBD2|TRBJ2-7|-
CASSSSGTSGAEQYF
TGTGCCAGCAGCTCCTCCGGGACTAGCGGGGCCGAGCAGTACTTC
>TRBV9|TRBD1|TRBJ2-2|-
CASSAGDRGSGELFF
TGTGCCAGCAGCGCCGGCGACAGGGGTTCCGGGGAGCTGTTTTTT
>TRBV4-2|TRBD1|TRBJ1-1|-
CASSGPGQGDTEAFF
TGTGCCAGCAGCGGACCGGGACAGGGGGACACTGAAGCTTTCTTT
>TRBV18|TRBD1|TRBJ1-1|-
CASSRQGKSSEAFF
TGTGCCAGCTCACGACAGGGGAAAAGCTCTGAAGCTTTCTTT
>TRBV7-3|-|TRBJ2-2|-
CASSLTPGELFF
TGTGCCAGCAGCCTGACACCCGGGGAGCTGTTTTTT
>TRBV7-8|TRBD1|TRBJ1-2|-
CASSPRTGNYGYTF
TGTGCCAGCAGCCCTAGGACAGGGAACTATGGCTACACCTTC
>TRBV5-1|TRBD2|TRBJ2-1|-
CASSFSSGASYEQFF
TGCGCCAGCAGCTTTAGCAGCGGGGCTTCGTATGAGCAGTTCTTC
>TRBV7-8|TRBD1|TRBJ2-2|-
CASSPRTGVAGELFF
TGTGCCAGCAGCCCCCGGACAGGGGTAGCCGGGGAGCTGTTTTTT
>TRBV6-1|TRBD2|TRBJ2-5|-
CASSESSGGAETQYF
TGTGCCAGCAGTGAAAGTAGCGGGGGGGCAGAGACCCAGTACTTC
>TRBV5-1|-|TRBJ2-7|-
CASKEGLSDSYEQYF
TGCGCCAGCAAAGAGGGCCTCAGCGACTCCTACGAGCAGTACTTC
>TRBV2|-|TRBJ2-1|few
CASNSERYNEQFF
TGTGCCAGCAATTCGGAGCGATACAATGAGCAGTTCTTC
>TRBV2|TRBD2|TRBJ2-3|-
CASTASGGLPTQYF
TGTGCCAGCACCGCTAGCGGGGGCCTCCCTACGCAGTATTTT
>TRBV9|-|TRBJ2-7|-
CASSVGSGNAYEQYF
TGTGCCAGCAGCGTAGGTTCGGGGAATGCCTACGAGCAGTACTTC
>TRBV10-3|-|TRBJ1-5|-
CAISENRASQPQHF
TGTGCCATCAGTGAGAACAGGGCGAGTCAGCCCCAGCATTTT
>TRBV4-2|-|TRBJ2-7|-
CASSQDQDGSIPTREQYF
TGTGCCAGCAGCCAAGATCAGGACGGGAGCATCCCTACGCGCGAGCAGTACTTC